This entry lists 7 T cell receptor beta chains sequenced from one sample in a study of blood T cell repertoires in COVID-19. The assay was immunoSEQ multiplex PCR, and TCRdb's table has in-frame clones only and misses some. The sample records approximately 260,000 clones, under 95% being singletons. Sequenced: PBMCs or T cells enriched from blood (not recorded which). Receptors originate from a woman between 18 and 29 years old who had recovered from COVID-19.

The rearrangement joins TRBV11-2 to TRBJ1-4; TRBD1 might be the D (6 bases). The CDR3 is 14 amino acids. Germline CDR1 is SGHAT and CDR2 is FQNNGV. V was pared by 6 bases and J by 8 bases, with 16 bases between. CDR3 nucleotide sequence: TGTGCCAGCAGGGACATGAGGGGGGGGGAAAAACTGTTTTTT. Its protein product is CASRDMRGGEKLFF.

V and J are TRBV4-1 and TRBJ2-3; TRBD2 matches at 8 bases. CDR1 is MGHRA and CDR2 is YSYEKL in the germline V gene. The V gene end was trimmed by 1 base and the J gene end by 1 base; junction bases not matched to a gene: 13. This CDR3 is built from 19 residues. The CDR3 DNA reads as TGCGCCAGCAGCCAAGTTACGGGGGGGACACGGATGGGCACAGATACGCAGTATTTT. It specifies CASSQVTGGTRMGTDTQYF.

Here the CDR3 DNA reads TGTGCCAGCAGTGCGGGACAGGATAATTCACCCCTCCACTTT. Its protein is CASSAGQDNSPLHF. V is TRBV2 and J is TRBJ1-6; 8 nucleotides match TRBD1. The junction had 1 base not matched to a gene; V was cut back by 4 bases and J by 5 bases. The CDR3 has 14 residues. Per germline, CDR1 SNHLY and CDR2 FYNNEI.

The chain combines TRBV24-1 with TRBJ2-3; TRBD1 agrees at 10 bases. Germline loops: CDR1 KGHDR, CDR2 SFDVKD. Trimming cost V 3 bases and J 4 bases; bases outside gene matches: 3. The CDR3 sequence is 15 residues long. Here the CDR3 DNA reads TGTGCCACCAGTGATCCGGACAGGGGGTCAGATACGCAGTATTTT. This translates into CATSDPDRGSDTQYF.

This clone has a handful of counts. The chain carries TRBV3-1 (or the pseudogene TRBV3-2) and TRBJ1-2; D not resolved. V lost 1 base to trimming and J lost 4 bases, with 10 bases between them. Germline V CDR1 and CDR2: LGHDT, YNNKEL (reference sequence). The CDR3 has 14 amino acids. Here the CDR3 DNA reads TGTGCCAGCAGCCAAGGGGTGGAGACCTATGGCTACACCTTC. The encoded protein is CASSQGVETYGYTF.

The CDR3 here is CASSNPGQGEVRAFF. The CDR3 DNA follows: TGTGCCAGCAGTAACCCGGGACAGGGGGAGGTTAGAGCTTTCTTT. The V call is TRBV6-2 or TRBV6-3, the J call TRBJ1-1, with TRBD1 matching over 11 bases. Germline CDR1 is MNHEY and CDR2 is SVGEGT. The CDR3 is 15 residues long. V shed 5 bases, J shed 10 bases, and the junction held 12 bases outside the gene matches.

This clone was recorded many times. J is TRBJ2-2 and V is TRBV9, with TRBD2 matching over 7 bases. After removal of 6 bases from V and 0 bases from J, the junction contained 5 bases not matched to a gene. Germline V gene sequence: CDR1 SGDLS, CDR2 YYNGEE. The CDR3 sequence is 15 residues long. CDR3 bases: TGTGCCAGCACCCCCGGGGGGTCGAACACCGGGGAGCTGTTTTTT. It translates to CASTPGGSNTGELFF.